This T cell receptor (beta chain) was observed in a study of blood T cell repertoires in COVID-19. Cohorts were assigned according to the clinical history that participants reported. Authors' processing steps: Reference gene primer amplification in the assay estimated nucleated cell counts. Sequenced by immunoSEQ multiplex PCR; TCRdb stores in-frame clones only, minus some. The V and J calls and clone size are taken from that table; D and trimming were inferred from the DNA. The table lists about 270,000 clones, 70% to 90% of them singletons. CDR1 and CDR2 from the germline V gene are SGHNT and YENEEA. The CDR3 loop spans 14 amino acids. Trimming pared 1 base from V and 4 bases from J, leaving 9 bases between.

This sequence joins TRBV11-3 and TRBJ2-3; D is perhaps TRBD2 (5 bases). Sequenced input: PBMCs or T cells enriched from blood (not recorded which). This receptor was obtained from a woman in her thirties or forties with acute COVID-19. The CDR3, as DNA: TGTGCCAGCAGCTTAGGGATGAGGGCAGATACGCAGTATTTT. Translated: CASSLGMRADTQYF.